These T cell receptor beta chains were read from a single sample in a study of identical twins. TCRdb reprocessed the 5' RACE reads with MiXCR, giving one entry per CDR3 protein. The profile covers 200,000 to 300,000 distinct CDR3 sequences, with 10% appearing a single time and 10% taken by the ten largest. Sequencing was done on a sample of memory T cells sorted from blood. These receptors all stem from a man in his forties or fifties in good health. Each CDR3 is given with its conserved first and last residue. The D gene is left open where the match is weak. Clone sizes are given selectively: once, few, many, or a class where the clone is expanded.

>17|TRBV6-1|few|.|TRBJ1-2
TGTGCCAGCAGTCAATTTGGGGGGCAGGGAAACAGTTATGGCTACACCTTC
CASSQFGGQGNSYGYTF
>14|TRBV20-1|.|.|TRBJ1-6
TGCAGTGCTAGTAATCAAAACCAGAATTCACCCCTCCACTTT
CSASNQNQNSPLHF
>13|TRBV4-2|few|.|TRBJ1-4
TGTGCCAGCAGCCAAGACAGGGGTGAAAAACTGTTTTTT
CASSQDRGEKLFF
>14|TRBV2|.|.|TRBJ2-5
TGTGCCAGCAGTGAATTCGTACAGGGAGGGACCCAGTACTTC
CASSEFVQGGTQYF
>14|TRBV20-1|many|.|TRBJ1-5
TGCAGTGCTCGCGGGGGACTAACCGATCAGCCCCAGCATTTT
CSARGGLTDQPQHF
>16|TRBV5-5|few|.|TRBJ1-3
TGTGCCAGCAGCTTGGTTACTGGGGGCCCTGGAAACACCATATATTTT
CASSLVTGGPGNTIYF
>14|TRBV20-1|many|TRBD2|TRBJ2-3
TGCAGTGCCTTAGCGGGGGGCTCCACAGATACGCAGTATTTT
CSALAGGSTDTQYF
>14|TRBV4-1|few|.|TRBJ1-1
TGCGCCAGCAGCCAAGAGGGGGAGGGGACTGAAGCTTTCTTT
CASSQEGEGTEAFF
>15|TRBV12-3/TRBV12-4|few|.|TRBJ2-1
TGTGCCAGCAGTTTCCGGGGGTCCCCCTACAATGAGCAGTTCTTC
CASSFRGSPYNEQFF
>16|TRBV3-1|.|TRBD2|TRBJ2-1
TGTGCCAGCAGCCAACTTGCGGGAGAGGGGTACAATGAGCAGTTCTTC
CASSQLAGEGYNEQFF
>15|TRBV5-6|many|.|TRBJ2-7
TGTGCCAGCAGCCCCCTATACTCGGACTCCTACGAGCAGTACTTC
CASSPLYSDSYEQYF
>17|TRBV27|.|.|TRBJ2-7
TGTGCCAGCAGTTTTAGCCATAGCGGCGGTAGCTCCTACGAGCAGTACTTC
CASSFSHSGGSSYEQYF
>16|TRBV28|.|TRBD2|TRBJ2-3
TGTGCCAGCAGTTTGGGACTAGCGGGAGTAGGGGGGTCGCAGTATTTT
CASSLGLAGVGGSQYF
>15|TRBV2|many|TRBD1|TRBJ2-7
TGTGCCAGCAGTTACCGACAGGGAAGGACCTACGAGCAGTACTTC
CASSYRQGRTYEQYF
>15|TRBV7-2|.|.|TRBJ1-5
TGTGCCAGCAGCTTAACAAGCGGGGGAAATCAGCCCCAGCATTTT
CASSLTSGGNQPQHF
>13|TRBV25-1|many|.|TRBJ2-7
TGTGCCAGCACCGCCGGGGGAGGATACGAGCAGTACTTC
CASTAGGGYEQYF
>13|TRBV10-2|few|.|TRBJ2-5
TGCGCCAGCAGTCAGGGCTACCAAGAGACCCAGTACTTC
CASSQGYQETQYF
>14|TRBV10-3|.|.|TRBJ2-2
TGTGCCATCAGCGGTAACAGGGACACCGGGGAGCTGTTTTTT
CAISGNRDTGELFF
>19|TRBV18|.|.|TRBJ2-6
TGTGCCAGCTCACCCATAGACAGATTAGTCAGCTCTGGGGCCAACGTCCTGACTTTC
CASSPIDRLVSSGANVLTF
>19|TRBV9|.|TRBD2|TRBJ2-2
TGTGCCAGCAGCGTAGAACTAGCGGGGGGGCCATCCAACACCGGGGAGCTGTTTTTT
CASSVELAGGPSNTGELFF
>15|TRBV28|.|.|TRBJ1-5
TGTGCCAGCAGCTCGGGCCGAGGAGGTAATCAGCCCCAGCATTTT
CASSSGRGGNQPQHF
>15|TRBV4-3|.|TRBD1|TRBJ1-2
TGCGCCAGCAGCCAAGAAACAGGGGGCAGCTATGGCTACACCTTC
CASSQETGGSYGYTF
>13|TRBV2|.|.|TRBJ2-2
TGTGCCAGCAGGTCTCAGGGTCCCGGGGAGCTGTTTTTT
CASRSQGPGELFF
>17|TRBV7-9|.|.|TRBJ2-1
TGTGCCAGCAGCCCTAGCCGTGGACAGTCATATAACAATGAGCAGTTCTTC
CASSPSRGQSYNNEQFF
>15|TRBV7-2|few|TRBD2|TRBJ2-5
TGTGCCAGCAGCCCTCGGACTAGCGGGGTAGAGACCCAGTACTTC
CASSPRTSGVETQYF
>16|TRBV27|many|TRBD2|TRBJ2-1
TGTGCCAGCAGTCTTATAGGGACTAGCGGTTACAATGAGCAGTTCTTC
CASSLIGTSGYNEQFF
>14|TRBV5-5|many|TRBD1|TRBJ2-1
TGTGCCAGCAGCCCTGGACAGGGAGGCAATGAGCAGTTCTTC
CASSPGQGGNEQFF
>15|TRBV7-2|few|TRBD1|TRBJ2-1
TGTGCCAGCAGCCTAACCGGGACAGGGACCAATGAGCAGTTCTTC
CASSLTGTGTNEQFF
>13|TRBV2|few|.|TRBJ2-7
TGTGCCAGCAGTGATCGGAGCGTCTACGAGCAGTACTTC
CASSDRSVYEQYF
>15|TRBV20-1|.|TRBD2|TRBJ2-1
TGCAGTGCTAGGAGGGGGACTAGCGGGGGGGATGAGCAGTTCTTC
CSARRGTSGGDEQFF
>14|TRBV12-3/TRBV12-4|.|TRBD1|TRBJ1-1
TGTGCCAGCGCCCGGACAGGGATGAACACTGAAGCTTTCTTT
CASARTGMNTEAFF
>15|TRBV20-1|many|TRBD1|TRBJ1-6
TGCAGTGCTAGAGCGGGACAGGCTGGGAATTCACCCCTCCACTTT
CSARAGQAGNSPLHF
>17|TRBV18|many|.|TRBJ2-1
TGTGCCAGCTCACCATCCACAGCCTACTCTATTTACAATGAGCAGTTCTTC
CASSPSTAYSIYNEQFF
>15|TRBV5-8|many|.|TRBJ2-3
TGTGCCAGCTGGGTGCGGATTCAAAACACAGATACGCAGTATTTT
CASWVRIQNTDTQYF
>16|TRBV5-5|.|.|TRBJ2-2
TGTGCCAGCAGCTTGCTAGCGCCCCCGGGCACCGGGGAGCTGTTTTTT
CASSLLAPPGTGELFF
>16|TRBV10-2|.|.|TRBJ2-7
TGCGCCAGCACCCCAACGGTAGGGGGGAGCTCCTACGAGCAGTACTTC
CASTPTVGGSSYEQYF
>12|TRBV12-3/TRBV12-4|many|.|TRBJ2-7
TGTGCCAGCAGTCGACGACCGCAGGAGCAGTACTTC
CASSRRPQEQYF
>14|TRBV2|.|.|TRBJ2-7
TGTGCCAGCAGTGAAGTCGGGGGATCCTACGAGCAGTACTTC
CASSEVGGSYEQYF
>11|TRBV7-8|.|.|TRBJ2-7
TGTGCCAGCAGCTTAAAATACGAGCAGTACTTC
CASSLKYEQYF
>13|TRBV10-3|many|.|TRBJ2-5
TGTGCCATCAGTCGAGACCAACAAGAGACCCAGTACTTC
CAISRDQQETQYF
>18|TRBV9|.|TRBD2|TRBJ2-3
TGTGCCAGCAGCGCATTCGTTGGGACTAGCGGGAGAACAGATACGCAGTATTTT
CASSAFVGTSGRTDTQYF
>16|TRBV6-2/TRBV6-3|many|.|TRBJ1-5
TGTGCCAGCAGTTACCGAACCAGAAGGGCATATCAGCCCCAGCATTTT
CASSYRTRRAYQPQHF
>15|TRBV11-2|many|.|TRBJ1-4
TGTGCCAGCAGCGGCCGGGACACCCCTGACGAAAAACTGTTTTTT
CASSGRDTPDEKLFF
>16|TRBV18|few|.|TRBJ2-6
TGTGCCAGCTCACCGGTCCGTATCTCTGGGGCCAACGTCCTGACTTTC
CASSPVRISGANVLTF
>15|TRBV29-1|once|.|TRBJ1-1
TGCAGTGTTAGAAGGGGGAGAGGAATGAACACTGAAGCTTTCTTT
CSVRRGRGMNTEAFF
>20|TRBV7-2|few|TRBD1|TRBJ2-2
TGTGCCAGCAGCTTAGCCCCCTGGCAGGGGGCGCGCTTGGACACCGGGGAGCTGTTTTTT
CASSLAPWQGARLDTGELFF
>14|TRBV12-3/TRBV12-4|few|TRBD1|TRBJ1-5
TGTGCCAGCAAAATGTCAGGGGGGAACCAGCCCCAGCATTTT
CASKMSGGNQPQHF
>13|TRBV6-5|few|.|TRBJ1-1
TGTGCCAGCAGTTATGAGGGGAGGACTGAAGCTTTCTTT
CASSYEGRTEAFF
>15|TRBV6-1|few|TRBD2|TRBJ2-2
TGTGCCAGCAGCCCTACTAGCGGGAGCACCGGGGAGCTGTTTTTT
CASSPTSGSTGELFF
>17|TRBV6-8|.|.|TRBJ2-7
TGTGCCAGCAGATTAGGAACAGGGTGCCCTTCTTCCTACGAGCAGTACTTC
CASRLGTGCPSSYEQYF
>17|TRBV6-5|few|TRBD1|TRBJ2-1
TGTGCCAGCAGTTACTCGCCGCCAGGGGGCGCCTTTGGTGAGCAGTTCTTC
CASSYSPPGGAFGEQFF